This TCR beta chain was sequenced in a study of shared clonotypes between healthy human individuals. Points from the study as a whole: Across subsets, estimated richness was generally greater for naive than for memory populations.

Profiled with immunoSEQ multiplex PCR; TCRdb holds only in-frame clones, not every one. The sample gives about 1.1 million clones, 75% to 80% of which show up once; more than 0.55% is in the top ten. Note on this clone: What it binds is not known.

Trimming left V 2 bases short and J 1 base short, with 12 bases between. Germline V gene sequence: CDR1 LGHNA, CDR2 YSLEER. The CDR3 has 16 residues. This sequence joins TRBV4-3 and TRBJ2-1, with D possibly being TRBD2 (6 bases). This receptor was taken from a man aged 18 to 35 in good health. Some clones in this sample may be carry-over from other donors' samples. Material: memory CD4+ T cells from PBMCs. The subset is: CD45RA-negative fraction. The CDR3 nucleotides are TGCGCCAGCAGCCAACGTAGCGGTCCTTCCTACAATGAGCAGTTCTTC. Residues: CASSQRSGPSYNEQFF.